The clone carrying this T cell receptor beta chain was found a few times. The source of the sample is a study of Ad26.COV2.S vaccination and SARS-CoV-2 variants. Treatment here: around 19 received Ad26.COV2.S at low or high dose, single or two shots; 5 received placebo; per-sample allocation not given. After the first vaccine or placebo injection, samples were drawn on day 63. J lost 4 bases, V lost 4 bases, and 7 bases had no gene match. CDR3 size: 16 residues. The germline V gene encodes CDR1 SEHNR and CDR2 FQNEAQ (reference sequence). Profiling relied on immunoSEQ multiplex PCR, and the TCRdb table lists in-frame clones only, not all of them. The sample holds around 450,000 clones, roughly 88% seen once.

The sequence was obtained from a person aged 18-65 years who received the Ad26.COV2.S COVID-19 vaccine or a placebo. The sequenced sample was peripheral blood, obtained in a trial of Ad26.COV2.S vaccine versus placebo. The V call is TRBV7-9, the J call TRBJ2-3; 11 bases match TRBD1. The CDR3 reads CASSYGTGGRADTQYF. The DNA of the CDR3 is TGTGCCAGCAGCTACGGGACAGGGGGTCGAGCAGATACGCAGTATTTT.